These 8 T cell receptor beta chains share one sample of origin, sequenced in a study of PD-1 blockade in classical Hodgkin lymphoma. Time point specified: cycle 4 day 1 (C4D1), after less than seven weeks of nivolumab. All patients relapsed after autologous stem cell transplantation, and brentuximab vedotin exposure varied. Only in-frame clones appear in the TCRdb table, and some are missing; sequencing was by immunoSEQ multiplex PCR. The repertoire holds about 21,000 clones, with 75% to 90% as singletons. The source material was peripheral blood mononuclear cells (PBMCs), sampled before the fourth cycle of nivolumab. The receptors were gathered from a human donor with classical Hodgkin lymphoma.

The chain couples TRBV6-1 to TRBJ2-7, with TRBD1 as a possible D gene (7 bases). This CDR3 comprises 15 residues. Germline CDR1 and CDR2: MNHNS and SASEGT. V lost 8 bases to trimming and J lost 2 bases, with 19 bases between them. The CDR3 bases are TGTGCCAGCGACTACCAGGGGGGACAGCCCTACGAGCAGTACTTC. Translated, it gives CASDYQGGQPYEQYF.

The V gene is TRBV7-6, the J gene TRBJ2-2; D could derive from TRBD1 or TRBD2 (5 bases each). Looked up from germline, CDR1 is SGHVS and CDR2 is FNYEAQ. The V end was cut by 4 bases, the J end by 1 base, with 16 bases between. This CDR3 has 17 residues. The CDR3 DNA is TGTGCCAGCAGCTCAACTCTTGGGACGGTGAACACCGGGGAGCTGTTTTTT. Encoded protein: CASSSTLGTVNTGELFF. The full variable domain, its missing parts supplied by reference TRBV7-6 and TRBJ2-2, is GAGVSQSPRYKVTKRGQDVALRCDPISGHVSLYWYRQALGQGPEFLTYFNYEAQQDKSGLPNDRFSAERPEGSISTLTIQRTEQRDSAMYRCASSSTLGTVNTGELFFGEGSRLTVL.

The chain uses TRBV14 and TRBJ2-7; D is uncertain. With 1 base removed from V and 2 bases from J, the gap between germline ends came to 15 bases. Germline CDR1 is SGHDN and CDR2 is FVKESK. This CDR3 contains 16 residues. The CDR3 DNA sequence: TGTGCCAGCAGCCAAGTTTCTAGGCCCAACACCTACGAGCAGTACTTC. This translates into CASSQVSRPNTYEQYF.

The genes are TRBV28 and TRBJ2-3; D is unclear. Between the trimmed V and J ends, which lost 8 bases and 5 bases, there was a span of 5 bases. Germline lookup yields CDR1 MDHEN and CDR2 SYDVKM. This CDR3 is built from 10 residues. In nucleotides, the CDR3 is TGTGCCAGCGCGGTAGATACGCAGTATTTT. Its translation is CASAVDTQYF.

CDR3 DNA sequence: TGTGCCAGTAGTATGGGCCAGGGGGCGAGGAACGAGCAGTACTTC. As protein: CASSMGQGARNEQYF. V usage is TRBV19 and J usage is TRBJ2-7, with 8 bases aligning to TRBD1. The CDR3 is made up of 15 amino acids. J was trimmed by 5 bases and V by 3 bases; bases with no gene match: 9. Germline V CDR1 and CDR2: LNHDA, SQIVND (reference sequence).

A note on this clone: The junction shows a germline mismatch at one end, possibly a read error. CDR3 DNA: TGCGCCAGCAACAGACACCCACAGGATCCGTTCTCCGACGAGCAGTACTTC. Its protein product is CASNRHPQDPFSDEQYF. The chain uses TRBV5-1 and TRBJ2-7, with a tentative D call TRBD1 (5 bases). Germline V lookup: CDR1 SGHRS, CDR2 YFSETQ. The CDR3 has 17 residues.

This sequence joins TRBV30 and TRBJ1-4; weak D call: TRBD1 (5 bases). Germline lookup yields CDR1 GTSNPN and CDR2 SVGIG (reference sequence). V was pared by 4 bases and J by 10 bases, with 16 bases between. The CDR3 runs to 13 residues. CDR3 nucleotide sequence: TGTGCCTGGAACCAGGGACTGCAGGGAAAACTGTTTTTT. Translating gives CAWNQGLQGKLFF.

This chain joins TRBV5-6 and TRBJ1-2; 11 bases fit TRBD1. V was pared by 3 bases and J by 6 bases, with 7 bases of the junction left unmatched. This CDR3 has 15 amino acids. Germline-derived CDR1 and CDR2 are SGHDT and YYEEEE. CDR3 in DNA: TGTGCCAGCAGCTCACTGGACAGGGGGCCAGATGGCTACACCTTC. This translates into CASSSLDRGPDGYTF.